These 28 T cell receptor beta chains came from one sample sequenced in a study of T cells after yellow fever vaccination. TCRdb analysed the 5' RACE reads with MiXCR anew, one entry per CDR3 protein. The sample has 240,000 or so distinct CDR3 sequences; less than 9% are singletons. The sample was CD4+ T cells sorted from PBMCs, taken 15 days after the yellow fever booster vaccination. The receptors were sampled from a man aged 25 to 40 who received the YFV17D yellow fever vaccine.

The chain couples TRBV4-2 to TRBJ2-7; a possible D gene is TRBD1 (5 bases). In germline, CDR1 is LGHNA, CDR2 YNFKEQ. This CDR3 region has 14 residues. With 8 bases removed from V and 5 bases from J, the gap between germline ends came to 19 bases. The CDR3 DNA sequence: TGTGCCAGCGGCCCTGGGCCCAGGGTTAACGAGCAGTACTTC. This translates into CASGPGPRVNEQYF.

In this sample, this clonotype turned up many times. V gene TRBV12-3 or TRBV12-4 combines with J gene TRBJ1-1; no clear D. This CDR3 has 13 residues. Trimming removed 8 bases at V and 6 bases at J, with 16 bases between. The CDR3 region has the DNA TGTGCCAGCGCCACGCGAGGAAGCGCTGAAGCTTTCTTT. It encodes CASATRGSAEAFF.

This clonotype appeared a few times. The V gene is TRBV6-2 or TRBV6-3, the J gene TRBJ2-7; the D gene is possibly TRBD2 (7 bases). The CDR3 runs 13 residues. The germline V gene has CDR1 MNHEY and CDR2 SVGEGT. V was trimmed by 8 bases and J by 5 bases, leaving 16 bases between them. Here the CDR3 DNA reads TGTGCCAGCGGAGGGGGGGTTTCGCACGAGCAGTACTTC. Translated, it gives CASGGGVSHEQYF.

The rearrangement links TRBV20-1 to TRBJ2-1, with TRBD2 matching 12 bases. Germline CDR1 is DFQATT and CDR2 is SNEGSKA (reference sequence). The CDR3 extends over 18 amino acids. V shed 3 bases, J shed 7 bases, and the junction held 16 bases outside the gene matches. CDR3 sequence: CSARGGHLAGGHYNEQFF. The CDR3 DNA reads as TGCAGTGCTAGGGGGGGCCATCTAGCGGGAGGGCATTATAATGAGCAGTTCTTC.

This clonotype was recorded at least ten times. The J gene is TRBJ2-5, the V gene TRBV20-1; D is possibly TRBD2 (5 bases). Germline V lookup: CDR1 DFQATT, CDR2 SNEGSKA (reference sequence). The CDR3 runs to 10 residues. V lost 3 bases, J lost 7 bases, and 6 bases lay in between. CDR3 nucleotide sequence: TGCAGTGCTAGCCGGGGGACCCAGTACTTC. Protein product: CSASRGTQYF.

This clonotype came up many times. The chain uses TRBV29-1 and TRBJ2-3; weak D call: TRBD2 (5 bases). There are 11 residues in the CDR3. The germline CDR1 and CDR2 sequences are SQVTM and ANQGSEA. V was trimmed by 6 bases and J by 8 bases, leaving 12 bases between them. For the CDR3, the DNA is TGCAGCGTCGAGGGCTCTCGTACGCAGTATTTT. It encodes CSVEGSRTQYF.

This clonotype was detected only a few times. The V gene is TRBV12-3 or TRBV12-4, the J gene TRBJ2-4; 7 positions match TRBD1. The CDR3 sequence is 16 residues long. V lost 5 bases, J lost 0 bases, and 7 bases stayed unmatched. CDR3 sequence reads: CASSQRGGLAKNIQYF. As DNA, the CDR3 is TGTGCCAGCAGTCAACGAGGGGGCTTAGCCAAAAACATTCAGTACTTC.

This clonotype was observed a handful of times. V is TRBV20-1 and J is TRBJ1-2, with 7 bases fitting TRBD1. Trimming removed 0 bases from V and 5 bases from J; junction bases left unmatched: 3. CDR3 length equals 13 residues. Germline V lookup: CDR1 DFQATT, CDR2 SNEGSKA (reference sequence). The CDR3 here is CSARDRQGYGYTF. CDR3 in DNA: TGCAGTGCTAGAGATCGACAGGGTTATGGCTACACCTTC.

The chain uses TRBV20-1 and TRBJ2-6, with TRBD2 as a possible D gene (6 bases). The ends were cut back, 6 bases at V and 8 bases at J, with 20 bases in the middle. The CDR3 runs 15 residues. Germline V gives CDR1 DFQATT, CDR2 SNEGSKA (reference sequence). The CDR3 sequence: CSARETRGSPNVLTF. The CDR3 coding sequence is TGCAGTGCCAGGGAGACTAGAGGGTCTCCCAACGTCCTGACTTTC.

This clonotype was seen ten or more times. CDR3 region: CASSHQGYQPQHF. The CDR3 DNA is TGTGCCAGCAGTCACCAAGGCTATCAGCCCCAGCATTTT. V and J are TRBV6-2 or TRBV6-3 and TRBJ1-5; D gene ambiguous. V shed 5 bases and J shed 5 bases, with 10 bases lying between them. The CDR3 spans 13 residues. CDR1 is MNHEY and CDR2 is SVGEGT in the germline V gene.

This clonotype has just a few counts. The CDR3, as DNA: TGTGCCAGCAGTTTACCCAGGACCGGGGAGCTGTTTTTT. It codes for CASSLPRTGELFF. The chain joins TRBV28 to TRBJ2-2; no clear D. This CDR3 spans 13 amino acids. CDR1 MDHEN and CDR2 SYDVKM come from the germline V gene. V lost 2 bases and J 5 bases, leaving 6 bases between the germline ends.

This clonotype showed up many times. V usage is TRBV21-1 and J usage is TRBJ2-7. TRBV21-1 is tagged as a pseudogene. The CDR3 totals 16 residues. CDR3 sequence: CASSKVSTHRSYEQYF. The DNA of the CDR3 is TGTGCCAGCAGCAAAGTATCCACTCACCGTTCCTACGAGCAGTACTTC.

The V call is TRBV12-3 or TRBV12-4, the J call TRBJ2-6, with D unresolved. The CDR3 consists of 15 residues. V lost 5 bases and J lost 2, with 10 bases in between. CDR3 region: CASSVRSAGANVLTF. In DNA, the CDR3 is TGTGCCAGCAGTGTCCGTTCAGCTGGGGCCAACGTCCTGACTTTC.

This clonotype was counted a few times. The CDR3 DNA follows: TGTGCCAGCAGTTTCCGGACTAGCGGGCCTCCCCGGGAGCTGTTTTTT. As protein: CASSFRTSGPPRELFF. The genes are TRBV27 and TRBJ2-2, with 11 bases lining up with TRBD2. V gave up 3 bases and J gave up 9 bases; unmatched junction bases: 9. Germline CDR1 and CDR2: MNHEY and SMNVEV (reference sequence). This CDR3 region has 16 residues.

The genes are TRBV6-5 and TRBJ2-2; D not resolved. CDR3 length: 16 residues. Per germline, CDR1 MNHEY and CDR2 SVGAGI. V gave up 0 bases and J gave up 3 bases, with 11 bases separating them. CDR3 protein: CASSYSSGIDTGELFF. In DNA, the CDR3 is TGTGCCAGCAGTTACTCGAGTGGTATCGACACCGGGGAGCTGTTTTTT.

There are many counts of this clonotype. V gene TRBV20-1 combines with J gene TRBJ2-2; D call uncertain. This CDR3 is built from 14 residues. Trimming took off 3 bases at V and 4 bases at J, with 12 bases between the two ends. Looked up from germline, CDR1 is DFQATT and CDR2 is SNEGSKA (reference sequence). The CDR3 DNA reads TGCAGTGCTAGTCACGACACGTTCACCGGGGAGCTGTTTTTT. Translated: CSASHDTFTGELFF.

The sample holds many counts of this clonotype. The chain links TRBV5-1 to TRBJ2-5; D is perhaps TRBD2 (5 bases). Germline values: CDR1 SGHRS, CDR2 YFSETQ. V was trimmed by 7 bases and J by 0 bases, leaving 7 bases between them. CDR3 length: 12 amino acids. The CDR3 here is CASSDYQETQYF. Written as DNA, the CDR3 is TGCGCCAGCTCGGACTACCAAGAGACCCAGTACTTC.

Note on this clonotype: At one of its ends the junction is not consistent with the germline gene, which may arise from a read error. V usage is TRBV20-1 and J usage is TRBJ2-2; 13 bases match TRBD2. This CDR3 is built from 18 residues. Germline lookup yields CDR1 DFQATT and CDR2 SNEGSKA (reference sequence). The CDR3 sequence: CCARDHTSGRANTGELFF. Written as DNA, the CDR3 is TGCTGTGCTAGAGATCACACTAGCGGGAGGGCGAACACCGGGGAGCTGTTTTTT.

This clonotype turned up a few times. V gene TRBV20-1 combines with J gene TRBJ2-3; TRBD2 agrees at 11 bases. The junction had 7 bases not matched to a gene; V was cut back by 3 bases and J by 2 bases. CDR3 length: 16 amino acids. Germline V CDR1 and CDR2: DFQATT, SNEGSKA (reference sequence). The CDR3 DNA reads as TGCAGTGCTAGTCGGCTAGCGGGGGGACCCACAGATACGCAGTATTTT. Translation: CSASRLAGGPTDTQYF.

This clonotype has only a few counts. This sequence joins TRBV5-4 and TRBJ2-5; 7 nucleotides match TRBD1. Looked up from germline, CDR1 is SGHNT and CDR2 is YYREEE (reference sequence). This CDR3 is built from 15 residues. The V and J ends lost 4 bases and 0 bases, in that order; junction bases with no gene match: 6. Here the CDR3 reads CASSDKQGNQETQYF. CDR3 nucleotide sequence: TGTGCCAGCAGCGATAAACAGGGGAACCAAGAGACCCAGTACTTC.

This clonotype was observed at least ten times. This chain connects TRBV5-1 to TRBJ2-1, with 10 bases lining up with TRBD2. With V trimmed by 0 bases and J by 8 bases, 8 bases remained unmatched. The CDR3 is 16 residues long. Germline V lookup: CDR1 SGHRS, CDR2 YFSETQ. The DNA of the CDR3 is TGCGCCAGCAGCTTGGCGTTAGCGGGAGGTAGCGATGAGCAGTTCTTC. Translated: CASSLALAGGSDEQFF.

This clonotype was observed at least ten times. V usage is TRBV3-1 and J usage is TRBJ2-4; D ambiguous. Germline V gene data show CDR1 as LGHDT and CDR2 as YNNKEL (reference sequence). Between the trimmed V and J ends, which lost 1 base and 0 bases, there was a span of 7 bases. There are 15 residues in the CDR3. The CDR3 protein is CASSQGALAKNIQYF. For the CDR3, the DNA is TGTGCCAGCAGCCAAGGGGCTTTAGCCAAAAACATTCAGTACTTC.

In its sample, this clonotype was seen a few times. V gene TRBV20-1 combines with J gene TRBJ2-2, with no clear D. The CDR3 runs 13 residues. V lost 3 bases to trimming and J lost 0 bases, with 5 bases between them. Germline assignment: CDR1 DFQATT and CDR2 SNEGSKA (reference sequence). The CDR3 DNA reads TGCAGTGCTAGCACAACGAACACCGGGGAGCTGTTTTTT. This codes for CSASTTNTGELFF.

This clonotype was observed at least ten times. CDR3 amino acids: CASSSTVTGELFF. As DNA, the CDR3 is TGTGCCAGCAGCTCCACGGTTACCGGGGAGCTGTTTTTT. The gene calls are TRBV6-2 or TRBV6-3 and TRBJ2-2; D gene uncertain. This CDR3 spans 13 amino acids. Germline V gives CDR1 MNHEY, CDR2 SVGEGT. V gave up 6 bases and J gave up 5 bases, with 10 bases separating them.

This clonotype was detected many times. This sequence joins TRBV7-9 and TRBJ2-5, with 11 bases fitting TRBD2. V gave up 4 bases and J gave up 2 bases; unmatched junction bases: 3. This CDR3 region has 15 residues. From germline, CDR1 is SEHNR and CDR2 FQNEAQ (reference sequence). The CDR3: CASSSGLAEQETQYF. The CDR3 bases are TGTGCCAGCAGCTCGGGACTAGCGGAGCAAGAGACCCAGTACTTC.

The gene calls are TRBV29-1 and TRBJ2-2, with 11 bases fitting TRBD2. The V gene's germline CDR1 is SQVTM and CDR2 ANQGSEA. CDR3 length: 16 residues. V lost 2 bases, J lost 3 bases, and 5 bases stayed unmatched. The CDR3 protein is CSVETGLAEDTGELFF. In DNA, the CDR3 is TGCAGCGTTGAAACGGGACTAGCGGAAGACACCGGGGAGCTGTTTTTT.

The gene calls are TRBV28 and TRBJ2-4; 9 bases map to TRBD1. Looked up from germline, CDR1 is MDHEN and CDR2 is SYDVKM. V shed 5 bases and J 7 bases; nucleotides not matched to a gene: 6. The CDR3 loop spans 14 amino acids. The CDR3 is CASSKQGARNIQYF. The CDR3 nucleotides are TGTGCCAGCAGTAAACAGGGGGCTCGTAACATTCAGTACTTC.

V gene TRBV11-3 combines with J gene TRBJ2-1; D remains unclear. The CDR3 is 13 amino acids. The V gene's germline CDR1 is SGHNT and CDR2 YENEEA. V shed 5 bases and J shed 9 bases, with 14 bases lying between them. The CDR3 region has the DNA TGTGCCAGCAGCCAGGTTTCAGACGGTGAGCAGTTCTTC. Translation gives CASSQVSDGEQFF.